This section outlines one TCR beta chain sequence together with its context. These data belong to a study of identical twins. TCRdb called the 5' RACE reads again in MiXCR, with one record for every CDR3 protein. Of over 600,000 distinct CDR3 sequences listed, around 20% are singletons. Germline V lookup: CDR1 MNHEY, CDR2 SMNVEV (reference sequence). J gave up 4 bases and V 3 bases, and 14 bases lay outside the gene matches. The CDR3 extends over 19 amino acids. The same specimen was also included in a second study, on T cells expressing NK-cell markers. As that report states: Sorted CD3+CD56+NKG2C+, CD3+CD56+NKG2C- and CD3+CD56-NKG2C+ T cells supplied TCR beta repertoires. Most of the eight sequenced donors tested HCMV-seropositive; one tested seronegative.

This TCR derives from a woman under 30 in good health. What was sequenced was PBMCs. The V and J genes are TRBV27 and TRBJ2-2; 10 bases align to TRBD2. CDR3 coding DNA: TGTGCCAGCAGTTTTCGTGCTAGCGGGAGCATATGGGGCACCGGGGAGCTGTTTTTT. Encoded protein: CASSFRASGSIWGTGELFF.